Shown below are 6 T cell receptor beta chains from a single sample sequenced in a study of cytomegalovirus exposure and HLA in healthy donors (dated by TCRdb to the late 2010s). The receptor library was made with the immunoSEQ multiplex PCR assay. TCRdb mirrors the immuneACCESS table, restricted to in-frame sequences. Some clones are absent from its copies; in checked studies, under half trace to an unresolved V gene, and the reason for the others is unknown. This sample is represented by 150,000 to 200,000 clones; around 84% of them were singletons. Over 5.5% of the sample goes to the ten largest clones. Sequenced material: PBMCs. The receptor set was obtained from a man between 18 and 29 years old in good health and CMV-seropositive.

The chain uses TRBV2 and TRBJ2-5; 10 nucleotides agree with TRBD1. The J segment lost 1 base and the V segment lost 4 bases, leaving 3 bases of the junction unmatched. Germline V gives CDR1 SNHLY, CDR2 FYNNEI. CDR3 size: 15 residues. The chain's CDR3 is CASSGDRGRQETQYF. The CDR3 DNA is TGTGCCAGCAGTGGGGACAGGGGTCGCCAAGAGACCCAGTACTTC.

This chain joins TRBV7-9 and TRBJ2-2, with TRBD2 matching 10 bases. The germline CDR1 and CDR2 sequences are SEHNR and FQNEAQ (reference sequence). J gave up 3 bases and V 3 bases, and 1 base lay outside the gene matches. This CDR3 contains 15 residues. This CDR3 is CASSLLAGDTGELFF. Here the CDR3 DNA reads TGTGCCAGCAGCTTGCTAGCGGGAGACACCGGGGAGCTGTTTTTT.

The chain is built from TRBV5-4 and TRBJ1-2; 7 nucleotides align to TRBD1. The V and J ends lost 5 bases and 4 bases, in that order; junction bases with no gene match: 5. Germline values: CDR1 SGHNT, CDR2 YYREEE (reference sequence). The length of the CDR3 is 13 residues. CDR3 loop: CASRGTDFYGYTF. CDR3 DNA sequence: TGTGCCAGCAGGGGGACAGACTTCTATGGCTACACCTTC.

The chain recombines TRBV28 with TRBJ1-5; D perhaps matches TRBD1 (5 bases). CDR1 and CDR2 (germline): MDHEN, SYDVKM. The CDR3 runs 14 residues. Trimming stripped 6 bases from V and 7 bases from J, with 16 bases between. In DNA, the CDR3 is TGTGCCAGCAGCGGCGGGGGGGTTAGGCAGCCCCAGCATTTT. It encodes CASSGGGVRQPQHF.

The gene calls are TRBV27 and TRBJ2-2, with TRBD1 matching 11 bases. Germline CDR1 reads MNHEY; CDR2 reads SMNVEV (reference sequence). With 7 bases clipped from V and 3 bases from J, the junction kept 7 bases outside the gene matches. The length of the CDR3 is 16 residues. CDR3 DNA: TGTGCCAGCAACACCTGGGACAGGGGGTACACCGGGGAGCTGTTTTTT. It encodes CASNTWDRGYTGELFF.

The chain joins TRBV10-2 to TRBJ1-1; 8 bases are shared with TRBD1. Germline CDR1 reads WSHSY; CDR2 reads SAAADI. The CDR3 length is 11 residues. Trimming cost V 6 bases and J 10 bases; bases outside gene matches: 4. CDR3 region: CASRTGVGAFF. As DNA, the CDR3 is TGCGCCAGCAGGACAGGGGTAGGAGCTTTCTTT.